The T cell receptor beta chain under discussion was sequenced for a study of blood T cells in healthy people across ages. Through a sample-barcoded 5' primer and a J-beta primer mix, a second PCR was run for roughly 6 to 12 cycles. Tagging of each cDNA molecule was performed by a template-switch adaptor with 12 random nucleotides. Each CDR3 protein gets one entry after TCRdb re-called the 5' RACE reads with MiXCR. The sample holds roughly 1.9 million distinct CDR3 sequences, about two fifths seen once. The CDR3 contains 15 residues. V dropped 6 bases and J dropped 8; count of bases not matched to a gene: 9. Germline V gives CDR1 SGHNT, CDR2 YENEEA. Per-sample yields of isolated PBMCs were at least 6 million.

The V call is TRBV11-3, the J call TRBJ2-1; 11 positions agree with TRBD2. Sequencing was performed on blood. This TCR was recovered from a human donor in good health. The CDR3 loop reads CASRTSGGRIDEQFF. In DNA form, the CDR3 reads TGTGCCAGCAGAACTAGCGGGGGCAGGATAGATGAGCAGTTCTTC.